These 10 T cell receptor beta chains were sequenced from one sample in a study of cytotoxic CD8 clonotypes in ibrutinib-treated CLL. Only in-frame clones appear in the TCRdb table, and some are missing; sequencing was by immunoSEQ multiplex PCR. The sample yields approximately 84,000 clones, 86% seen once. Sample: PBMCs, taken before ibrutinib treatment. All receptors come from a human donor with chronic lymphocytic leukemia.

About this clone: Other DNA variants within this sample encode the same CDR3. This rearrangement joins TRBV6-5 to TRBJ1-1; unclear D gene. From germline, CDR1 is MNHEY and CDR2 SVGAGI. The CDR3 contains 13 residues. Trimming took off 3 bases at V and 1 base at J, with 6 bases between the two ends. CDR3: CASSYSKNTEAFF. The CDR3 nucleotides are TGTGCCAGCAGTTATTCCAAGAACACTGAAGCTTTCTTT.

This sequence joins TRBV7-9 and TRBJ2-7; tentative D call: TRBD2 (5 bases). The germline V gene has CDR1 SEHNR and CDR2 FQNEAQ (reference sequence). V gave up 5 bases and J gave up 7 bases, with 12 bases separating them. The length of the CDR3 is 12 residues. This CDR3 is CASSPLPGEQYF. CDR3 nucleotide sequence: TGTGCCAGCAGCCCTCTTCCGGGAGAGCAGTACTTC.

The V and J genes are TRBV12-5 and TRBJ2-1; no reliable D call. Trimming took 5 bases from V and 4 from J, leaving 9 bases between them. In germline, CDR1 is LGHNT, CDR2 FRNRAP. This CDR3 contains 13 residues. The CDR3 bases are TGTGCTAGTGGTCCCACTCCGTACAATGAGCAGTTCTTC. The encoded protein is CASGPTPYNEQFF.

This clone was counted once. V and J are TRBV25-1 and TRBJ2-1; no clear D. V dropped 6 bases and J dropped 10 bases, with 16 bases sitting between them. CDR1 and CDR2 from the germline V gene are MGHDK and SYGVNS. The CDR3 extends over 13 amino acids. CDR3 region: CASSPSLPREQFF. In DNA form, the CDR3 reads TGTGCCAGCAGCCCGTCTTTGCCCAGGGAGCAGTTCTTC.

The V gene is TRBV19, the J gene TRBJ1-5, with 8 bases aligning to TRBD1. The CDR3 has 17 amino acids. Germline V lookup: CDR1 LNHDA, CDR2 SQIVND (reference sequence). J was trimmed by 0 bases and V by 2 bases; bases with no gene match: 6. The CDR3 loop is CASSIRRQGSSNQPQHF. The CDR3 coding sequence is TGTGCCAGTAGTATACGTAGACAGGGGAGTAGCAATCAGCCCCAGCATTTT.

The chain recombines TRBV19 with TRBJ1-3; the D is unclear. Germline V gene sequence: CDR1 LNHDA, CDR2 SQIVND (reference sequence). Trimming left V 1 base short and J 10 bases short, with 17 bases between. The CDR3 contains 15 residues. CDR3 in DNA: TGTGCCAGTAGTATAGTCGGGCCTCTCGGGGTGACCATATATTTT. Amino acids: CASSIVGPLGVTIYF.

The gene calls are TRBV7-6 and TRBJ2-1; possibly TRBD2 for D (6 bases). The CDR3 has 17 residues. Trimming shortened V by 3 bases and J by 3 bases, and 18 bases separated the two germline ends. The germline gives CDR1 SGHVS, CDR2 FNYEAQ. CDR3 residues: CASSLERAGRLYNEQFF. The DNA for the CDR3 is TGTGCCAGCAGCTTGGAAAGGGCGGGACGGCTCTACAATGAGCAGTTCTTC. Looking up the rest from reference TRBV7-6 and TRBJ2-1 gives the full variable domain: GAGVSQSPRYKVTKRGQDVALRCDPISGHVSLYWYRQALGQGPEFLTYFNYEAQQDKSGLPNDRFSAERPEGSISTLTIQRTEQRDSAMYRCASSLERAGRLYNEQFFGPGTRLTVL.

The J gene is TRBJ2-1, the V gene TRBV27; 11 nucleotides agree with TRBD2. CDR1 is MNHEY, CDR2 SMNVEV, per germline (reference sequence). The CDR3 spans 16 residues. J gave up 8 bases and V 6 bases, and 12 bases lay outside the gene matches. CDR3 residues: CASRRLTLAGVDEQFF. The CDR3 region has the DNA TGTGCCAGCAGACGCCTAACACTAGCGGGAGTTGATGAGCAGTTCTTC.

The V and J genes are TRBV7-9 and TRBJ1-1; TRBD1 is a possible D gene (5 bases). CDR3 length equals 10 residues. Trimming took 8 bases from V and 11 from J, leaving 12 bases between them. Germline V gene lookup returns CDR1 SEHNR and CDR2 FQNEAQ (reference sequence). The CDR3 region is CASGLGGAFF. The CDR3 nucleotides are TGTGCCAGCGGGTTGGGGGGTGCTTTCTTT.

The chain couples TRBV14 to TRBJ1-1; 7 bases are shared with TRBD1. V gave up 4 bases and J gave up 6 bases; unmatched junction bases: 11. The V gene's germline CDR1 is SGHDN and CDR2 FVKESK. The CDR3 extends over 15 amino acids. Here the CDR3 DNA reads TGTGCCAGCAGCCCCCTCCAGGGGGGCTTGGCTGAAGCTTTCTTT. Protein sequence: CASSPLQGGLAEAFF.